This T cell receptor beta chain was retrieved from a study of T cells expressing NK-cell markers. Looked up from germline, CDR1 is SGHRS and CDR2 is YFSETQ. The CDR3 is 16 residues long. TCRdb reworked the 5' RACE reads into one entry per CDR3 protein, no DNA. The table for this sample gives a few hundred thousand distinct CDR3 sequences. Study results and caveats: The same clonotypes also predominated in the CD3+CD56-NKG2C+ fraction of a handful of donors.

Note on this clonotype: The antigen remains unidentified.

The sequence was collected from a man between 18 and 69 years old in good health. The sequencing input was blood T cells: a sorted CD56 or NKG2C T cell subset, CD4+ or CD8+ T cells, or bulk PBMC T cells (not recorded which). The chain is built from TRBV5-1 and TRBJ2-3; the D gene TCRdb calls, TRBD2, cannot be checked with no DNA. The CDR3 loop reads CASSTSGGAIGDTQYF. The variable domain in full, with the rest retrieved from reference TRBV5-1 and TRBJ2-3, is KAGVTQTPRYLIKTRGQQVTLSCSPISGHRSVSWYQQTPGQGLQFLFEYFSETQRNKGNFPGRFSGRQFSNSRSEMNVSTLELGDSALYLCASSTSGGAIGDTQYFGPGTRLTVL.